This T cell receptor beta chain was captured by sequencing in a study of response to subunit inactivated influenza vaccine (dated by TCRdb to 2016 to 2018). Study-wide context: Deep quantitative profiling of the T cell receptor repertoire was used in the study to follow responses to a trivalent subunit inactivated influenza vaccine.

The CDR3 numbers 13 residues from cysteine through phenylalanine. Left in the record is the CDR3 DNA by itself, 39 bases read in frame from the first base. The junction shows trimming of 5 bases on V and 6 bases on J, and the gene matches do not reach 7 bases of it. Only a few counts were recorded for this clonotype. The clone's antigen remains unknown. No quality values exist for individual bases; no much larger clone is one base distant. Library preparation was by RT-PCR. Sequencing took place on an Illumina HiSeq 2500. Through fastp at Q25 and MiXCR, TCRdb rebuilt clones from the public reads, retaining in-frame beta chains. CDR3 protein sequences are deduplicated, and each keeps its most common genes and DNA. The sample yields over 800,000 distinct CDR3 sequences; 21% were counted once. Clones ranked in the top ten supply roughly 10% of the sample. What the authors observed across the whole study: According to the authors, only a limited number of new T cells may be recruited by each seasonal influenza vaccination.

The chain couples TRBV12-3 or TRBV12-4 to TRBJ2-7; 7 middle bases align to TRBD2. The sequences come from PBMCs from blood, collected approximately 5 days after vaccination. This TCR was sampled from a man aged 50 or older who received an inactivated influenza vaccine. Donor details come from another sample of the same person, matched by shared clones. The CDR3 protein is CASSGGGGLEQYF. The DNA is TGTGCCAGCAGTGGCGGGGGAGGGCTCGAGCAGTACTTC.